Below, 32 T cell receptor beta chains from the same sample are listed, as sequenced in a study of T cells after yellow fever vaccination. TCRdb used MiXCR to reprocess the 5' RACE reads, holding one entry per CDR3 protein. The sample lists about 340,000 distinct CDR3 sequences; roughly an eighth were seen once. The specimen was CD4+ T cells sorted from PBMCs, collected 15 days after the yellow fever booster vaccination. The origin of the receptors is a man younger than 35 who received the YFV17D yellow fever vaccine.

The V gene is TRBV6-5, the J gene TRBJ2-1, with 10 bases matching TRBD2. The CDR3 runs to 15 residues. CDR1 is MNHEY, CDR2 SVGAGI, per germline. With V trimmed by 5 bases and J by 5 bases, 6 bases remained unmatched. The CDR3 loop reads CASSPAGGKNNEQFF. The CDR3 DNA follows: TGTGCCAGCAGTCCAGCGGGGGGGAAAAACAATGAGCAGTTCTTC.

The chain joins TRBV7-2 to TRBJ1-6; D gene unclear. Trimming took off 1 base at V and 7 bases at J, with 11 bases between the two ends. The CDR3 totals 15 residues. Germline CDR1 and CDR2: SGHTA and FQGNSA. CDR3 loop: CASSLVGGSNSPLHF. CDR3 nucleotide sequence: TGTGCCAGCAGCTTAGTGGGAGGCTCGAATTCACCCCTCCACTTT.

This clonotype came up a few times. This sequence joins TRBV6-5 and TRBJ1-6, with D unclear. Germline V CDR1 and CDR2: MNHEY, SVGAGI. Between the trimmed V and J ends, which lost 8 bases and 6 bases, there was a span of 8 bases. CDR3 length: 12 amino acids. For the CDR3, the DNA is TGTGCCAGCGCAAGATCTAATTCACCCCTCCACTTT. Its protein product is CASARSNSPLHF.

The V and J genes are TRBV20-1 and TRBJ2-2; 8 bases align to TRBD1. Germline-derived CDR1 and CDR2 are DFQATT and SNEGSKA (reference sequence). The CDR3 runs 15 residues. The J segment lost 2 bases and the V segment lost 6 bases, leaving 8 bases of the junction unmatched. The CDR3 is CSAGRTGRNTGELFF. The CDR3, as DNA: TGCAGTGCCGGCCGGACAGGGCGAAACACCGGGGAGCTGTTTTTT.

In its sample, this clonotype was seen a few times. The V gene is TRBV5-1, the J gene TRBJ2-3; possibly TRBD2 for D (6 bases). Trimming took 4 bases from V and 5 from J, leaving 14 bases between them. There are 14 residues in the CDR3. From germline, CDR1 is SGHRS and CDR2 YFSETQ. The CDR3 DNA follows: TGCGCCAGCAGCGGGGGGAGTACTGGAGATACGCAGTATTTT. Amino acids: CASSGGSTGDTQYF.

CDR3: CAWNIAHGYTF. The CDR3 DNA follows: TGTGCCTGGAATATAGCGCATGGCTACACCTTC. The chain links TRBV30 to TRBJ1-2; D is unresolved. Trimming pared 4 bases from V and 6 bases from J, leaving 9 bases between. The length of the CDR3 is 11 residues. Germline V lookup: CDR1 GTSNPN, CDR2 SVGIG (reference sequence).

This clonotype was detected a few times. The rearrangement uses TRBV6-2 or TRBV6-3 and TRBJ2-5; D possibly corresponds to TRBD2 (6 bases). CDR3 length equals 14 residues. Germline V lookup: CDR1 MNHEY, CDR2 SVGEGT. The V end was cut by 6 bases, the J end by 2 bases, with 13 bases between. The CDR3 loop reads CASSTPREQETQYF. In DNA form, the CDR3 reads TGTGCCAGCAGCACCCCCCGGGAGCAAGAGACCCAGTACTTC.

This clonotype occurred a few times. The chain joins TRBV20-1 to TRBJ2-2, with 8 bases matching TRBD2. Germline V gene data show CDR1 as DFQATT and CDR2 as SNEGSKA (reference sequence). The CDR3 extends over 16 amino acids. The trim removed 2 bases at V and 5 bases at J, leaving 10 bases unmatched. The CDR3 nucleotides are TGCAGTGCTAGAAACCCCCGAGCGGGGGTTACCGGGGAGCTGTTTTTT. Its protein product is CSARNPRAGVTGELFF.

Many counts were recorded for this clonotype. CDR3 nucleotide sequence: TGCGCCAGCCTCCGGAGGGGTGGAAACACCATATATTTT. This codes for CASLRRGGNTIYF. The chain uses TRBV4-3 and TRBJ1-3; tentative D call: TRBD1 (5 bases). Germline assignment: CDR1 LGHNA and CDR2 YSLEER. The CDR3 has 13 amino acids. The ends were cut back, 8 bases at V and 3 bases at J, with 11 bases in the middle.

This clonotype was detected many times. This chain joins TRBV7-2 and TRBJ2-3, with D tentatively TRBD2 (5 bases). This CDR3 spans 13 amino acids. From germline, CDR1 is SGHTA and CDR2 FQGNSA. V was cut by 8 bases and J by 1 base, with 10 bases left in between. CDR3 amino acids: CASRWTGTDTQYF. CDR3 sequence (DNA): TGTGCCAGCCGATGGACTGGCACAGATACGCAGTATTTT.

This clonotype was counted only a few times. The DNA for the CDR3 is TGTGCCAGCAGAGAGGGAAGTAGTGAGCAGTTCTTC. As protein: CASREGSSEQFF. This sequence joins TRBV7-3 and TRBJ2-1, with a weak D call TRBD2 (5 bases). The germline V gene encodes CDR1 SGHTA and CDR2 FQGTGA. Trimming stripped 6 bases from V and 9 bases from J, with 12 bases between. This CDR3 has 12 amino acids. Based on the CDR3 plus reference TRBV7-3 and TRBJ2-1, the full variable domain is GAGVSQTPSNKVTEKGKYVELRCDPISGHTALYWYRQSLGQGPEFLIYFQGTGAADDSGLPNDRFFAVRPEGSVSTLKIQRTERGDSAVYLCASREGSSEQFFGPGTRLTVL.

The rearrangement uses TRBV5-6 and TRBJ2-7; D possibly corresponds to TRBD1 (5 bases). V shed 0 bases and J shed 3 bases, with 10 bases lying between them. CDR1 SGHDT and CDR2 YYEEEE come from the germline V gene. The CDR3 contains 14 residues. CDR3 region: CASSLGQRHYEQYV. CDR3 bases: TGTGCCAGCAGCTTGGGACAGCGACACTACGAGCAGTACGTC.

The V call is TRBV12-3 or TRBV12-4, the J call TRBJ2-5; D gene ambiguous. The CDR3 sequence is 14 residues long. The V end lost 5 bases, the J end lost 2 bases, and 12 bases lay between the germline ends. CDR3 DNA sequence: TGTGCCAGCAGTCACCCGGGTCCACAAGAGACCCAGTACTTC. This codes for CASSHPGPQETQYF.

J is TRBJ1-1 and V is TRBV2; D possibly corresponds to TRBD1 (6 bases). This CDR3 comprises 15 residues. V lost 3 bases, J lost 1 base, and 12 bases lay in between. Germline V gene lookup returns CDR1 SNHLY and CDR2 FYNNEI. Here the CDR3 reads CASSDEGVRNTEAFF. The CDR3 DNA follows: TGTGCCAGCAGTGATGAGGGGGTCAGGAACACTGAAGCTTTCTTT.

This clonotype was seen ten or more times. CDR3: CSPRGQFEQFF. The CDR3 coding sequence is TGCAGTCCTCGGGGACAGTTTGAGCAGTTCTTC. The chain joins TRBV20-1 to TRBJ2-1, with 7 bases lining up with TRBD1. Germline assignment: CDR1 DFQATT and CDR2 SNEGSKA (reference sequence). J gave up 9 bases and V 8 bases, and 7 bases lay outside the gene matches. The CDR3 loop spans 11 amino acids.

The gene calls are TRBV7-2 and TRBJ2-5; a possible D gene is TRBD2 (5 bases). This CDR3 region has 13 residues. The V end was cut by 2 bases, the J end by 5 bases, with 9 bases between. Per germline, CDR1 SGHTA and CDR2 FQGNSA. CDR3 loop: CASSLPGVETQYF. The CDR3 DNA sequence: TGTGCCAGCAGCTTACCCGGGGTTGAGACCCAGTACTTC.

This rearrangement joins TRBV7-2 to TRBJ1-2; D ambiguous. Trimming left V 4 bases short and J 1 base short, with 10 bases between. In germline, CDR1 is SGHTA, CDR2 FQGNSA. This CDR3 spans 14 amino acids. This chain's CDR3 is CASSYTHYNYGYTF. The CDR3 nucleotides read TGTGCCAGCAGCTACACCCACTATAACTATGGCTACACCTTC.

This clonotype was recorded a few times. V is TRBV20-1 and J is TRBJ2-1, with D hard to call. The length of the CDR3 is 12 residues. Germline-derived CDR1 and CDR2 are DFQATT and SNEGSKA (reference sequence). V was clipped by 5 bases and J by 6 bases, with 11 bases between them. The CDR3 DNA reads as TGCAGTGCTGTCCTCGGTGGCAATGAGCAGTTCTTC. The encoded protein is CSAVLGGNEQFF.

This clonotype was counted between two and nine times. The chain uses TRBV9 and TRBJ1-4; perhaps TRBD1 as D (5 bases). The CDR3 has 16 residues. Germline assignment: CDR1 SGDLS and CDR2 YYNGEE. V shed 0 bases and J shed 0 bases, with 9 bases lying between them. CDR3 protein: CASSVGSGATNEKLFF. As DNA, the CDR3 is TGTGCCAGCAGCGTAGGGTCGGGGGCAACTAATGAAAAACTGTTTTTT.

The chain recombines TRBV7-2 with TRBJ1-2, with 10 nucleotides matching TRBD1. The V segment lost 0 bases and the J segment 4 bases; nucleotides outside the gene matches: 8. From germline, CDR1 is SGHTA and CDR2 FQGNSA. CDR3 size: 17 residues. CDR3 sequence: CASSLAGDRGRSYGYTF. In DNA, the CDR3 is TGTGCCAGCAGCTTAGCTGGGGACAGGGGTCGGTCCTATGGCTACACCTTC.

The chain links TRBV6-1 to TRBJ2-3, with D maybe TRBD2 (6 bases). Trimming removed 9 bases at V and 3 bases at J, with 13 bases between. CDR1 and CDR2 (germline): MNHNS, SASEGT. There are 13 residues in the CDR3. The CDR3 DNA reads TGTGCCAGTAAGGGACTGGAAACAGATACGCAGTATTTT. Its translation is CASKGLETDTQYF.

CDR3 loop: CASSGRGEQYV. CDR3 in DNA: TGTGCCAGCAGTGGGAGGGGCGAGCAGTACGTC. The chain joins TRBV2 to TRBJ2-7; the D gene is possibly TRBD2 (6 bases). The CDR3 is made up of 11 amino acids. The V gene lost 4 bases and the J gene lost 6 bases, with 7 bases spanning the gap. Germline CDR1 reads SNHLY; CDR2 reads FYNNEI.

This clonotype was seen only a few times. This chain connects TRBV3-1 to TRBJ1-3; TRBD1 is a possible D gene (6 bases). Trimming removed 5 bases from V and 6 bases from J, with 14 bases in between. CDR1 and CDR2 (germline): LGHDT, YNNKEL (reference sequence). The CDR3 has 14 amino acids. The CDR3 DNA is TGTGCCAGCAGCTTCGGGACACGGTTAAACACCATATATTTT. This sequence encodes CASSFGTRLNTIYF.

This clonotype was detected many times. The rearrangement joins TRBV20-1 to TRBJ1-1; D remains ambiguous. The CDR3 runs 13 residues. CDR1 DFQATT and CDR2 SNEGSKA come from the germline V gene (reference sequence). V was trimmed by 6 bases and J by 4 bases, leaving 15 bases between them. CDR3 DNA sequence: TGCAGTGCCTATAATGCGGGAGTCACTGAAGCTTTCTTT. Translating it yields CSAYNAGVTEAFF.

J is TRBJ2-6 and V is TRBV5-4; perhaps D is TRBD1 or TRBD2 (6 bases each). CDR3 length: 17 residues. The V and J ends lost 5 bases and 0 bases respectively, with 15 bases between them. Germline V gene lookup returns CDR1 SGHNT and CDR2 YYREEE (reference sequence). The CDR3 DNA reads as TGTGCCAGCAGAGGGGGGACAACCAACTCTGGGGCCAACGTCCTGACTTTC. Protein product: CASRGGTTNSGANVLTF.

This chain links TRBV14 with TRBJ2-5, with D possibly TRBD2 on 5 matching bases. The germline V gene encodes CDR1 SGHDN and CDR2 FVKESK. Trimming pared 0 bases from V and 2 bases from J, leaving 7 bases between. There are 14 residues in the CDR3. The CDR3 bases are TGTGCCAGCAGCCAAGAAGGGAGTCAAGAGACCCAGTACTTC. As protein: CASSQEGSQETQYF.

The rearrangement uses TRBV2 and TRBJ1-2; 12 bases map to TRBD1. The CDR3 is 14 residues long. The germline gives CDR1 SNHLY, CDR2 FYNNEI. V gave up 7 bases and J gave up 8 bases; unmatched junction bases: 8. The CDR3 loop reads CASKGQGAVKGYTF. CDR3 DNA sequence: TGTGCCAGCAAGGGACAGGGGGCTGTAAAAGGCTACACCTTC.

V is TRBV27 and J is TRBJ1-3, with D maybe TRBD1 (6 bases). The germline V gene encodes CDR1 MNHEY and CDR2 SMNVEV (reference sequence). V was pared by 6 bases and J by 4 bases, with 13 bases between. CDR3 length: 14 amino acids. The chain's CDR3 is CASRPIRGGNTIYF. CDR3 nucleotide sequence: TGTGCCAGCAGGCCTATCAGGGGAGGAAACACCATATATTTT.

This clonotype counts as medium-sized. The CDR3 DNA sequence: TGTGCCAGCAGCGCCAGCGGGGGGCTAGCCAAAAACATTCAGTACTTC. Its translation: CASSASGGLAKNIQYF. The chain recombines TRBV7-9 with TRBJ2-4; 9 bases are shared with TRBD2. CDR1 is SEHNR and CDR2 is FQNEAQ in the germline V gene (reference sequence). The junction had 5 bases not matched to a gene; V was cut back by 5 bases and J by 0 bases. The CDR3 covers 16 residues.

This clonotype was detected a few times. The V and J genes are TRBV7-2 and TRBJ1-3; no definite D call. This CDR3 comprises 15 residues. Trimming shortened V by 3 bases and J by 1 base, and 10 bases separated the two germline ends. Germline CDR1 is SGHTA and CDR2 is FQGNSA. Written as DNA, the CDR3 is TGTGCCAGCAGCTTCTCGGGGATTTCTGGAAACACCATATATTTT. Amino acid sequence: CASSFSGISGNTIYF. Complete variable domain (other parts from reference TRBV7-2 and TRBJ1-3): GAGVSQSPSNKVTEKGKDVELRCDPISGHTALYWYRQSLGQGLEFLIYFQGNSAPDKSGLPSDRFSAERTGGSVSTLTIQRTQQEDSAVYLCASSFSGISGNTIYFGEGSWLTVV.

The CDR3 loop is CSARKPGLAANTGELFF. CDR3 coding DNA: TGCAGTGCTAGAAAGCCGGGACTAGCGGCGAACACCGGGGAGCTGTTTTTT. The chain employs TRBV20-1 and TRBJ2-2, with 11 bases identical to TRBD2. CDR3 length: 17 amino acids. Trimming took 2 bases from V and 0 from J; bases not matched to a gene: 5. CDR1 is DFQATT, CDR2 SNEGSKA, per germline (reference sequence).

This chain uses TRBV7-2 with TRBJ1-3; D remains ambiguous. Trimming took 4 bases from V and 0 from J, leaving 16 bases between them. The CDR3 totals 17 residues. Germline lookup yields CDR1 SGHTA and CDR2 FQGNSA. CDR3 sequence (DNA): TGTGCCAGCAGCTCCGGGCTCCTAGGAGGCTCTGGAAACACCATATATTTT. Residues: CASSSGLLGGSGNTIYF.